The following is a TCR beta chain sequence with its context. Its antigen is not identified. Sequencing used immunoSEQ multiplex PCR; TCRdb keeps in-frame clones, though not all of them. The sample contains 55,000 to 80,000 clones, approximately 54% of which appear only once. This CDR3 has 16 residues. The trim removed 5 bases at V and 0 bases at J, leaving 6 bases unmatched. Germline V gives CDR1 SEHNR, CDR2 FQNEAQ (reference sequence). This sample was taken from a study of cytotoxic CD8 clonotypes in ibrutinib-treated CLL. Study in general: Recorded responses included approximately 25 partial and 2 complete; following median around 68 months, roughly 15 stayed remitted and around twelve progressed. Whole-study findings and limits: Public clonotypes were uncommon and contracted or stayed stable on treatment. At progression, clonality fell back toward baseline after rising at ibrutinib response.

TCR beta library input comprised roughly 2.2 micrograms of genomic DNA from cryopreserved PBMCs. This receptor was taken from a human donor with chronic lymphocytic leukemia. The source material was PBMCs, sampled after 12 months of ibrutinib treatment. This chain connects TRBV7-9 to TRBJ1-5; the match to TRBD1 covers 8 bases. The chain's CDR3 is CASSPAGTGSNQPQHF. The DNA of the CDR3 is TGTGCCAGCAGCCCCGCCGGGACAGGTAGCAATCAGCCCCAGCATTTT.